This passage covers 11 T cell receptor beta chains from one sample sequenced in a study of blood T cell repertoires in COVID-19. Data came from immunoSEQ multiplex PCR; TCRdb stores just in-frame clones and leaves some out. Found here are fewer than 250,000 clones, 89% of them singletons; the top ten hold roughly 6.5%. Specimen: peripheral blood. These TCRs come from a man in his 60s who had recovered from COVID-19.

Remarks on this clone: At the DNA level, this CDR3 is encoded by other sequences in the same sample as well. The genes are TRBV27 and TRBJ1-6; D is ambiguous. The germline V and J ends were trimmed by 3 bases and 7 bases, with 10 bases remaining between them. There are 14 residues in the CDR3. Germline V gene data show CDR1 as MNHEY and CDR2 as SMNVEV (reference sequence). CDR3 nucleotide sequence: TGTGCCAGCAGTTTCCGGGGTCGCAATTCACCCCTCCACTTT. Protein product: CASSFRGRNSPLHF.

This clone has only one observation. The chain joins TRBV30 to TRBJ1-5; 8 bases match TRBD1. There are 16 residues in the CDR3. Germline CDR1 and CDR2: GTSNPN and SVGIG (reference sequence). With V trimmed by 1 base and J by 4 bases, 9 bases remained unmatched. The CDR3 sequence: CAWSADRGLMNQPQHF. The CDR3 DNA reads as TGTGCCTGGAGTGCCGACAGGGGCCTCATGAATCAGCCCCAGCATTTT.

This rearrangement joins TRBV15 to TRBJ2-1; a weak D match, TRBD2 (6 bases). CDR1 is LNHNV and CDR2 is YYDKDF in the germline V gene (reference sequence). V was cut by 5 bases and J by 16 bases, with 30 bases left in between. The CDR3 sequence is 16 residues long. The DNA of the CDR3 is TGTGCCACCAGCGAGGGAGTAGCAGGACTAAAGGGCTCTCCCTTCTTC. Its protein product is CATSEGVAGLKGSPFF. Variable domain in full (rest from reference TRBV15 and TRBJ2-1): DAMVIQNPRYQVTQFGKPVTLSCSQTLNHNVMYWYQQKSSQAPKLLFHYYDKDFNNEADTPDNFQSRRPNTSFCFLDIRSPGLGDTAMYLCATSEGVAGLKGSPFFGPGTRLTVL.

The rearrangement joins TRBV10-3 to TRBJ1-4, with TRBD1 identical over 7 bases. V gave up 5 bases and J gave up 7 bases; unmatched junction bases: 7. Germline V gene lookup returns CDR1 ENHRY and CDR2 SYGVKD. The CDR3 covers 14 residues. The CDR3 region is CAISPGTVSEKLFF. CDR3 coding DNA: TGTGCCATCAGTCCCGGGACAGTTAGTGAAAAACTGTTTTTT.

J is TRBJ2-4 and V is TRBV4-1; 10 nucleotides align to TRBD2. Germline CDR1 MGHRA, CDR2 YSYEKL. The ends lost 1 base at V and 10 bases at J; junction bases unmatched: 13. The CDR3 loop spans 17 amino acids. CDR3 amino acids: CASSQAGSKAGGPIQYF. In nucleotides, the CDR3 is TGCGCCAGCAGCCAAGCTGGCTCAAAAGCGGGAGGGCCTATTCAGTACTTC.

This chain uses TRBV20-1 with TRBJ2-3; 7 bases are shared with TRBD2. Losses at the gene ends were 6 bases for V and 9 bases for J; bases not matched to a gene: 6. Germline CDR1 DFQATT, CDR2 SNEGSKA (reference sequence). This CDR3 has 11 residues. The CDR3 protein is CSAGGRGTQYF. For the CDR3, the DNA is TGCAGTGCCGGGGGGAGGGGAACGCAGTATTTT.

The chain recombines TRBV6-5 with TRBJ2-1, with 9 bases lining up with TRBD2. Germline CDR1 and CDR2: MNHEY and SVGAGI. Losses at the gene ends were 8 bases for V and 4 bases for J; bases not matched to a gene: 6. The CDR3 has 14 amino acids. CDR3 amino acids: CASRLSGGYNEQFF. Written as DNA, the CDR3 is TGTGCCAGCCGCTTAAGCGGGGGGTACAATGAGCAGTTCTTC.

The V gene is TRBV9, the J gene TRBJ2-3; D is possibly TRBD2 (6 bases). The CDR3 runs 13 residues. Germline V gene data show CDR1 as SGDLS and CDR2 as YYNGEE. V lost 1 base and J lost 6, with 9 bases in between. The CDR3 here is CASSVRGADTQYF. CDR3 nucleotides: TGTGCCAGCAGCGTACGCGGGGCTGATACGCAGTATTTT.

The chain couples TRBV6-5 to TRBJ2-7, with 7 bases lining up with TRBD1. Germline V lookup: CDR1 MNHEY, CDR2 SVGAGI. There are 15 residues in the CDR3. Trimming cost V 0 bases and J 3 bases; bases outside gene matches: 5. The CDR3 sequence: CASSYSNRGYYEQYF. CDR3 nucleotide sequence: TGTGCCAGCAGTTACTCGAACAGGGGATACTACGAGCAGTACTTC.

This chain uses TRBV19 with TRBJ2-7; TRBD1 matches 12 bases. The length of the CDR3 is 17 residues. Germline-derived CDR1 and CDR2 are LNHDA and SQIVND (reference sequence). V shed 2 bases, J shed 3 bases, and the junction held 8 bases outside the gene matches. The CDR3 sequence: CASSISPGQGAVYEQYF. The CDR3 DNA sequence: TGTGCCAGTAGTATATCGCCGGGACAGGGGGCTGTCTACGAGCAGTACTTC.

The chain recombines TRBV5-1 with TRBJ2-1; TRBD1 agrees at 9 bases. The V gene end was trimmed by 7 bases and the J gene end by 2 bases; junction bases not matched to a gene: 7. The CDR3 contains 15 residues. In germline, CDR1 is SGHRS, CDR2 YFSETQ. This CDR3 is CASYLRQGAYNEQFF. CDR3 nucleotides: TGCGCCAGCTACCTTAGACAGGGGGCCTACAATGAGCAGTTCTTC.